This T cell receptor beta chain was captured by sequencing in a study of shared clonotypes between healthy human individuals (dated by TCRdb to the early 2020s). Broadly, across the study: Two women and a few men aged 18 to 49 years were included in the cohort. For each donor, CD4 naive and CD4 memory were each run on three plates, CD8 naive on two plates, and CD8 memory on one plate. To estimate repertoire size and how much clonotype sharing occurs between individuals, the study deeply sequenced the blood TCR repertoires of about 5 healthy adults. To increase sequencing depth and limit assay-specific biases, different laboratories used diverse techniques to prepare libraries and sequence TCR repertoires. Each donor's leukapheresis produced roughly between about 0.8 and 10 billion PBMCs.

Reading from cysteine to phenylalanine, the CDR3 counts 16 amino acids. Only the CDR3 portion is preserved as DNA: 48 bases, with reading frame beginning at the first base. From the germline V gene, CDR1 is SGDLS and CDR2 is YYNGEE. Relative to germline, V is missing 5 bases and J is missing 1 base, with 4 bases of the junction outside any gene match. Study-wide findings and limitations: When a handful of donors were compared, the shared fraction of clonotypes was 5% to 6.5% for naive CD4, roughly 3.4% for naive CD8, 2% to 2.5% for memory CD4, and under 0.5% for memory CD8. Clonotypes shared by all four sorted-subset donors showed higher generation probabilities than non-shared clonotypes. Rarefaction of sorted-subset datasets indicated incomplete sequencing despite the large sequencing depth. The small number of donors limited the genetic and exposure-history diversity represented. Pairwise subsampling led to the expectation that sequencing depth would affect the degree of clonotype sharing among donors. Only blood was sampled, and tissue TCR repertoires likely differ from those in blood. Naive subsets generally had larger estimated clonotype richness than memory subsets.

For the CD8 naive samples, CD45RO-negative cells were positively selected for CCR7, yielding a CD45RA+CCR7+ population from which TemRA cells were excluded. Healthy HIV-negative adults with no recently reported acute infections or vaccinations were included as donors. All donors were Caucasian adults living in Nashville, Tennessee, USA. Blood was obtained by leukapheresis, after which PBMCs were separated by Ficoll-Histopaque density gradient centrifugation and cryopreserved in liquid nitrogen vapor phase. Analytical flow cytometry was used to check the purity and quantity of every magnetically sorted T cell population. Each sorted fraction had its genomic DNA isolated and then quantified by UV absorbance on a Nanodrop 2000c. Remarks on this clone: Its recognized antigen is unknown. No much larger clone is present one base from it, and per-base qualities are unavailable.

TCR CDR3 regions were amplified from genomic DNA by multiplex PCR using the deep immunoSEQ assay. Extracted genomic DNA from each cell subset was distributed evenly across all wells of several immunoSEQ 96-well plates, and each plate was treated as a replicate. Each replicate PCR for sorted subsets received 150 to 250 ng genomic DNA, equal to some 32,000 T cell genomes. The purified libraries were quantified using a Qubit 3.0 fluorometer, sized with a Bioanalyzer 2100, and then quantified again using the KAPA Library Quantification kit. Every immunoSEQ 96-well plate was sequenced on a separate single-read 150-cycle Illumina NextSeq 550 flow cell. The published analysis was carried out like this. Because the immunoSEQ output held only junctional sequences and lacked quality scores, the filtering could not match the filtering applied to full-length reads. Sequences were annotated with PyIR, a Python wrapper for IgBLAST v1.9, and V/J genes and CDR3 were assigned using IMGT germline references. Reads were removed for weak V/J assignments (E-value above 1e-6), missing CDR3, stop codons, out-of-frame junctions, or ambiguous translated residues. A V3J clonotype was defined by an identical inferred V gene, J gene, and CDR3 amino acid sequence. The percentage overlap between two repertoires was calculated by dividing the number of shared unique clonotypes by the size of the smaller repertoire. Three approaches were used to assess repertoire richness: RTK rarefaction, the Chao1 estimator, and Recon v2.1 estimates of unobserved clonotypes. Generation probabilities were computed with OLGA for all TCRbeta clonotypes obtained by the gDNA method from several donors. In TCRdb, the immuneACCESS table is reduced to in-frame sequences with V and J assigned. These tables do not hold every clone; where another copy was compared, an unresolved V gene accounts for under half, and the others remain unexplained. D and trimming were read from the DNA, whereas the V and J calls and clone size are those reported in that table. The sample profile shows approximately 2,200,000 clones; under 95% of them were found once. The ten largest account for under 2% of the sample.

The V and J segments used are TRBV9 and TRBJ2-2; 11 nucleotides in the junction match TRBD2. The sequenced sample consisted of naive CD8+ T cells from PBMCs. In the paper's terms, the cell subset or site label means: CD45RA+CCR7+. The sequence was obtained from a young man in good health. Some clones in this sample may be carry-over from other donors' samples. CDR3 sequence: CASSSTSGKNTGELFF. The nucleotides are TGTGCCAGCAGTTCGACTAGCGGGAAGAACACCGGGGAGCTGTTTTTT. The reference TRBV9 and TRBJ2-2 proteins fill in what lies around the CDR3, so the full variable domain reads DSGVTQTPKHLITATGQRVTLRCSPRSGDLSVYWYQQSLDQGLQFLIQYYNGEERAKGNILERFSAQQFPDLHSELNLSSLELGDSALYFCASSSTSGKNTGELFFGEGSRLTVL.